These 4 T cell receptor beta chains came from one sample sequenced in a study of blood T cell repertoires in COVID-19. This table comes from immunoSEQ multiplex PCR, and its TCRdb copy is limited to in-frame clones, with some not included. Among fewer than 300,000 clones listed, 80% to 85% were seen once. The source material was peripheral blood. Every receptor here comes from a woman aged 55-75 years with active or convalescent COVID-19.

This clone was seen once. V and J are TRBV11-1 and TRBJ2-3; TRBD2 is a possible D gene (5 bases). V was shortened by 4 bases and J by 9 bases, with 11 bases between the two germline ends. CDR1 and CDR2 (germline): SGHAT, FQDESV (reference sequence). The CDR3 is 12 amino acids. In DNA form, the CDR3 reads TGTGCCAGCAGCTCGGCAATAGCGACGCAGTATTTT. The encoded protein is CASSSAIATQYF.

V usage is TRBV11-2 and J usage is TRBJ1-3; 9 bases fit TRBD1. V lost 9 bases and J lost 0; bases outside the gene matches: 12. Germline CDR1 SGHAT, CDR2 FQNNGV. The CDR3 is 17 amino acids. The CDR3 reads CARAGTGSQFSGNTIYF. The CDR3 bases are TGTGCCAGGGCCGGGACAGGGTCCCAATTCTCTGGAAACACCATATATTTT.

The chain combines TRBV18 with TRBJ1-2; 10 bases map to TRBD1. The V gene's germline CDR1 is KGHSH and CDR2 LQKENI. J was trimmed by 3 bases and V by 4 bases; bases with no gene match: 5. The CDR3 has 15 amino acids. The CDR3 coding sequence is TGTGCCAGCTCACTAAGACAGGGGGCTCACTATGGCTACACCTTC. Translated: CASSLRQGAHYGYTF.

V and J are TRBV13 and TRBJ2-5; TRBD2 matches 9 bases. The J segment lost 5 bases and the V segment lost 6 bases, leaving 7 bases of the junction unmatched. The CDR3 runs to 14 residues. Germline-derived CDR1 and CDR2 are PRHDT and FYEKMQ (reference sequence). As DNA, the CDR3 is TGTGCCAGCAGACTTAGCGGGGGACGGGAGACCCAGTACTTC. This translates into CASRLSGGRETQYF.